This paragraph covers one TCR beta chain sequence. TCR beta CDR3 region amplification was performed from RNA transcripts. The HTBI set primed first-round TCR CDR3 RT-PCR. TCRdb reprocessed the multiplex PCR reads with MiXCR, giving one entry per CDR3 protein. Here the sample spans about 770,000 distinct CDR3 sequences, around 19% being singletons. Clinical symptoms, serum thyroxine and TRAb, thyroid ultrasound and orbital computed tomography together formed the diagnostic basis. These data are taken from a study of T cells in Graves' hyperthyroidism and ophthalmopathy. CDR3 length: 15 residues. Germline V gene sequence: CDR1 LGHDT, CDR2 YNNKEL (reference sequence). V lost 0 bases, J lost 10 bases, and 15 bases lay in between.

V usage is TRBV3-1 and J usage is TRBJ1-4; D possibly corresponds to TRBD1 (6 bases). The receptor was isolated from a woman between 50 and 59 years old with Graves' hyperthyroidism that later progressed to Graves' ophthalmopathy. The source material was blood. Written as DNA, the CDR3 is TGTGCCAGCAGCCAAGAGGACAGCATATTGGGAAAACTGTTTTTT. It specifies CASSQEDSILGKLFF.